The 27 T cell receptor beta chains reported below all come from one sample, sequenced in a study of cytomegalovirus exposure and HLA in healthy donors. The PCR used 60 Vbeta and 13 Jbeta primers. Only in-frame clones appear in the TCRdb table, and some are missing; sequencing was by immunoSEQ multiplex PCR. The profile shows 150,000 to 200,000 clones, more than 75% of them singletons. The specimen sequenced was PBMCs. Receptor source: a girl aged 10 to 17 in good health and CMV-seropositive.

The chain is built from TRBV7-9 and TRBJ2-5; maybe TRBD1 (6 bases). The CDR3 is made up of 13 amino acids. CDR1 is SEHNR, CDR2 FQNEAQ, per germline (reference sequence). V lost 5 bases to trimming and J lost 9 bases, with 16 bases between them. The CDR3 DNA reads as TGTGCCAGCAGCCCAGACAGGTCTTCCTCCCAGTACTTC. Amino acid sequence: CASSPDRSSSQYF.

The rearrangement links TRBV28 to TRBJ1-2; TRBD1 is a possible D gene (6 bases). This CDR3 spans 14 amino acids. V lost 5 bases, J lost 5 bases, and 15 bases lay in between. Germline V gene data show CDR1 as MDHEN and CDR2 as SYDVKM. Here the CDR3 DNA reads TGTGCCAGCAGTACTCACGGACAGCAGTATGGCTACACCTTC. Translated: CASSTHGQQYGYTF.

This clone was seen a single time. V usage is TRBV7-8 and J usage is TRBJ2-5; D is perhaps TRBD2 (7 bases). Germline V CDR1 and CDR2: SGHVS, FQNEAQ. The CDR3 extends over 17 amino acids. V lost 3 bases and J 3 bases, leaving 20 bases between the germline ends. The CDR3 loop reads CASSFGTGGAREETQYF. The CDR3 DNA sequence: TGTGCCAGCAGCTTTGGGACTGGGGGGGCGCGCGAAGAGACCCAGTACTTC. Drawing the rest from reference TRBV7-8 and TRBJ2-5, the complete variable domain is GAGVSQSPRYKVAKRGQDVALRCDPISGHVSLFWYQQALGQGPEFLTYFQNEAQLDKSGLPSDRFFAERPEGSVSTLKIQRTQQEDSAVYLCASSFGTGGAREETQYFGPGTRLLVL.

This clone was detected once. The chain couples TRBV10-3 to TRBJ2-2; 7 bases are a match to TRBD1. Looked up from germline, CDR1 is ENHRY and CDR2 is SYGVKD. Unmatched junction bases numbered 10, after V lost 4 bases and J lost 8 bases. This CDR3 is 15 amino acids long. The CDR3 DNA follows: TGTGCCATCAGTGCGAGGGGGCGAATTTCTGGGGAGCTGTTTTTT. It specifies CAISARGRISGELFF.

This chain connects TRBV28 to TRBJ1-1; D is undetermined. V was shortened by 5 bases and J by 0 bases, with 13 bases between the two germline ends. Germline V lookup: CDR1 MDHEN, CDR2 SYDVKM. This CDR3 is built from 15 residues. The CDR3 here is CASSVRSELNTEAFF. DNA for the CDR3: TGTGCCAGCAGTGTGCGGAGTGAACTGAACACTGAAGCTTTCTTT.

This rearrangement joins TRBV28 to TRBJ2-7; TRBD2 aligns across 11 bases. The CDR3 runs to 15 residues. Germline values: CDR1 MDHEN, CDR2 SYDVKM. Trimming took 4 bases from V and 2 from J; bases not matched to a gene: 4. The DNA for the CDR3 is TGTGCCAGCAGTTCCCTAGCGGGAGGTGCCTACGAGCAGTACTTC. Translation gives CASSSLAGGAYEQYF.

In nucleotides, the CDR3 is TGTGCCAGCAGTGAATTAGAGGGCGGGACGAATGAGCAGTTCTTC. Residues: CASSELEGGTNEQFF. The chain uses TRBV6-1 and TRBJ2-1; maybe TRBD2 (6 bases). V lost 2 bases and J lost 7, with 15 bases in between. The CDR3 is 15 residues long. The V gene's germline CDR1 is MNHNS and CDR2 SASEGT.

In this sample, this clone turned up once. The chain has TRBV7-9 and TRBJ1-1, with TRBD1 identical over 8 bases. Germline-derived CDR1 and CDR2 are SEHNR and FQNEAQ (reference sequence). The J segment lost 5 bases and the V segment lost 1 base, leaving 9 bases of the junction unmatched. The CDR3 runs 16 residues. CDR3 sequence reads: CASSLGAGGVGTEAFF. The CDR3 DNA reads TGTGCCAGCAGCTTAGGGGCAGGGGGCGTTGGGACTGAAGCTTTCTTT.

The count of this clone is one. CDR3 region: CARADKRDRTDTQYF. The CDR3 coding sequence is TGTGCCAGGGCGGACAAGCGGGACCGCACAGATACGCAGTATTTT. The chain couples TRBV19 to TRBJ2-3; 7 bases match TRBD2. Germline V lookup: CDR1 LNHDA, CDR2 SQIVND (reference sequence). The V gene end was trimmed by 9 bases and the J gene end by 1 base; junction bases not matched to a gene: 10. The CDR3 extends over 15 amino acids.

The chain couples TRBV5-6 to TRBJ2-5; D possibly corresponds to TRBD2 (6 bases). This CDR3 comprises 14 residues. Trimming took off 5 bases at V and 5 bases at J, with 16 bases between the two ends. The germline gives CDR1 SGHDT, CDR2 YYEEEE. The CDR3: CASRKVGGYETQYF. The CDR3, as DNA: TGTGCCAGCAGAAAGGTCGGGGGATACGAGACCCAGTACTTC.

V is TRBV6-6 and J is TRBJ2-7, with 14 bases identical to TRBD2. J was trimmed by 3 bases and V by 0 bases; bases with no gene match: 1. Germline CDR1 is MNHNY and CDR2 is SVGAGI (reference sequence). The CDR3 extends over 16 amino acids. Written as DNA, the CDR3 is TGTGCCAGCAGTTACTCGACTAGCGGGAGGGGCTACGAGCAGTACTTC. Its translation: CASSYSTSGRGYEQYF.

The V and J genes are TRBV7-7 and TRBJ1-4; 9 positions agree with TRBD1. Germline CDR1 SSHAT, CDR2 FNYEAQ (reference sequence). V lost 10 bases and J lost 6; bases outside the gene matches: 9. This CDR3 comprises 14 residues. In nucleotides, the CDR3 is TGTGCCATTGGGACGGACAGGGGTGATGAAAAACTGTTTTTT. This sequence encodes CAIGTDRGDEKLFF.

V is TRBV5-1 and J is TRBJ2-7; D unresolved. V was cut by 6 bases and J by 0 bases, with 16 bases left in between. The CDR3 has 15 residues. CDR1 and CDR2 from the germline V gene are SGHRS and YFSETQ. In nucleotides, the CDR3 is TGCGCCAGCACCCCCGCCTCTAGTTCCTCCTACGAGCAGTACTTC. Encoded protein: CASTPASSSSYEQYF.

This chain connects TRBV13 to TRBJ1-1; weak D call: TRBD1 (6 bases). Per germline, CDR1 PRHDT and CDR2 FYEKMQ (reference sequence). The CDR3 contains 16 residues. V was cut by 1 base and J by 6 bases, with 18 bases left in between. Written as DNA, the CDR3 is TGTGCCAGCAGCTTAGAACGGCAGGGGATCGTCTCTGAAGCTTTCTTT. Amino acid sequence: CASSLERQGIVSEAFF.

V is TRBV13 and J is TRBJ2-1; TRBD2 matches at 12 bases. The germline V gene has CDR1 PRHDT and CDR2 FYEKMQ (reference sequence). The CDR3 loop spans 13 amino acids. V shed 4 bases and J 14 bases; nucleotides not matched to a gene: 6. The CDR3 here is CASSSLAGGYEFF. The CDR3 coding sequence is TGTGCCAGCAGCTCGCTAGCGGGGGGGTACGAGTTCTTC.

This chain links TRBV7-8 with TRBJ1-1; the D gene is possibly TRBD1 (5 bases). Per germline, CDR1 SGHVS and CDR2 FQNEAQ. V was cut by 5 bases and J by 0 bases, with 13 bases left in between. This CDR3 spans 15 amino acids. The CDR3 loop reads CASSGSWGVNTEAFF. The DNA for the CDR3 is TGTGCCAGCAGCGGCTCCTGGGGGGTGAACACTGAAGCTTTCTTT. The variable domain in full, with the rest retrieved from reference TRBV7-8 and TRBJ1-1, is GAGVSQSPRYKVAKRGQDVALRCDPISGHVSLFWYQQALGQGPEFLTYFQNEAQLDKSGLPSDRFFAERPEGSVSTLKIQRTQQEDSAVYLCASSGSWGVNTEAFFGQGTRLTVV.

V is TRBV11-1 and J is TRBJ1-1, with 10 bases identical to TRBD1. J was trimmed by 0 bases and V by 6 bases; bases with no gene match: 7. In germline, CDR1 is SGHAT, CDR2 FQDESV (reference sequence). This CDR3 spans 16 amino acids. Here the CDR3 DNA reads TGTGCCAGCAGACGAGGACAGGGGGGGGTGAACACTGAAGCTTTCTTT. Translating gives CASRRGQGGVNTEAFF. Filled out from reference TRBV11-1 and TRBJ1-1, the complete variable domain reads EAEVAQSPRYKITEKSQAVAFWCDPISGHATLYWYRQILGQGPELLVQFQDESVVDDSQLPKDRFSAERLKGVDSTLKIQPAELGDSAMYLCASRRGQGGVNTEAFFGQGTRLTVV.

This CDR3 reads CASSPGLAGAEQYF. The CDR3 DNA reads TGTGCCAGCAGCCCGGGACTAGCGGGAGCCGAGCAGTACTTC. The chain employs TRBV5-4 and TRBJ2-7; 14 bases map to TRBD2. The CDR3 consists of 14 residues. Looked up from germline, CDR1 is SGHNT and CDR2 is YYREEE (reference sequence). Trimming at V came to 4 bases and at J to 6 bases, leaving 3 bases not matched to a gene.

The chain combines TRBV7-2 with TRBJ2-3; 8 bases fit TRBD2. CDR1 is SGHTA, CDR2 FQGNSA, per germline. This CDR3 is 12 amino acids long. V was pared by 4 bases and J by 12 bases, with 6 bases of the junction left unmatched. The CDR3 spells CASSSLSGAQYF. CDR3 DNA: TGTGCCAGCAGCTCACTTAGCGGGGCCCAGTATTTT.

The chain has TRBV21-1 and TRBJ2-2; the listed D gene, TRBD1, was not tested against the DNA. TRBV21-1 is tagged as a pseudogene. The CDR3 loop spans 17 amino acids. The CDR3 bases are TGTGCCAGCAGCAAAGGCGCCGGGACAGCGAACACCGGGGAGCTGTTTTTT. Encoded protein: CASSKGAGTANTGELFF.

The rearrangement uses TRBV15 and TRBJ2-5; TRBD2 is a possible D gene (7 bases). The CDR3 is 14 residues long. Trimming took 1 base from V and 4 from J, leaving 10 bases between them. Per the germline V gene, CDR1 is LNHNV and CDR2 is YYDKDF (reference sequence). CDR3 DNA sequence: TGTGCCACCAGCAGAGGGAGGGGGGGAGAGACCCAGTACTTC. This translates into CATSRGRGGETQYF.

A few counts support this clone. The chain is built from TRBV11-3 and TRBJ2-7, with unresolved D. There are 15 residues in the CDR3. In germline, CDR1 is SGHNT, CDR2 YENEEA. V dropped 8 bases and J dropped 2 bases, with 19 bases sitting between them. The CDR3 DNA sequence: TGTGCCAGCTCCCCGGAGCGCCTGCCCACCTACGAGCAGTACTTC. It specifies CASSPERLPTYEQYF. The variable domain in full, with the rest retrieved from reference TRBV11-3 and TRBJ2-7, is EAGVVQSPRYKIIEKKQPVAFWCNPISGHNTLYWYLQNLGQGPELLIRYENEEAVDDSQLPKDRFSAERLKGVDSTLKIQPAELGDSAVYLCASSPERLPTYEQYFGPGTRLTVT.

This clone is a singleton in its sample. The genes are TRBV6-6 and TRBJ1-2; D unresolved. V lost 4 bases and J lost 3, with 15 bases in between. The CDR3 is 15 residues long. Germline V CDR1 and CDR2: MNHNY, SVGAGI (reference sequence). CDR3 loop: CASSWEQGSDYGYTF. The CDR3 nucleotides are TGTGCCAGCAGTTGGGAGCAAGGTAGTGACTATGGCTACACCTTC.

There are a few counts of this clone. This chain uses TRBV25-1 with TRBJ1-5, with a weak D call TRBD1 (5 bases). The CDR3 has 13 residues. CDR1 and CDR2 (germline): MGHDK, SYGVNS. V was trimmed by 4 bases and J by 7 bases, leaving 11 bases between them. CDR3 loop: CASSGGEGQPQHF. The CDR3 DNA is TGTGCCAGCAGTGGGGGGGAGGGCCAGCCCCAGCATTTT.

The chain combines TRBV30 with TRBJ2-7; D is unresolved. V lost 1 base, J lost 5 bases, and 9 bases lay in between. Germline CDR1 reads GTSNPN; CDR2 reads SVGIG (reference sequence). This CDR3 region has 12 residues. DNA for the CDR3: TGTGCCTGGAGTGAATTCCCAGACGAGCAGTACTTC. Its protein product is CAWSEFPDEQYF.

This sequence joins TRBV7-8 and TRBJ1-1, with TRBD1 as a possible D gene (5 bases). Germline CDR1 is SGHVS and CDR2 is FQNEAQ. CDR3 length equals 14 residues. The ends were cut back, 5 bases at V and 4 bases at J, with 14 bases in the middle. The DNA of the CDR3 is TGTGCCAGCAGCCCCCGAGACAGTGGCACTGAAGCTTTCTTT. Its protein product is CASSPRDSGTEAFF.

The chain uses TRBV7-9 and TRBJ2-1; 7 bases line up with TRBD2. Trimming cost V 4 bases and J 4 bases; bases outside gene matches: 4. The CDR3 loop spans 14 amino acids. Germline V CDR1 and CDR2: SEHNR, FQNEAQ (reference sequence). CDR3 amino acids: CASSWGGSYNEQFF. DNA for the CDR3: TGTGCCAGCAGCTGGGGCGGGAGTTACAATGAGCAGTTCTTC.